The rows below give T cell receptor beta chains drawn from one sample of a study of T cells after yellow fever vaccination. A single record per CDR3 protein comes from TCRdb applying MiXCR to the 5' RACE reads. The data show 600,000 to 750,000 distinct CDR3 sequences, approximately 13% seen once. The sequenced sample was PBMCs, obtained on the day of the yellow fever booster vaccination. The receptor set was obtained from a man aged 30 to 45 who received the YFV17D yellow fever vaccine. Both conserved end residues are part of each CDR3. A D gene is named only where the DNA matches it firmly. Clone sizes are given selectively: once, few, many, or a class where the clone is expanded.

V gene	D gene	clone size	J gene	CDR3 DNA	CDR3 protein
TRBV18	.	.	TRBJ2-7	TGTGCCAGCTCACCAGTCAGGCCTTACGAGCAGTACTTC	CASSPVRPYEQYF
TRBV20-1	.	many	TRBJ2-1	TGCAGTGCCGGCCTAGCTAGCTTCGATGAGCAGTTCTTC	CSAGLASFDEQFF
TRBV18	.	.	TRBJ2-7	TGTGCCAGCTCACAGGGCCCCCCTGAGCAGTACTTC	CASSQGPPEQYF
TRBV27	.	.	TRBJ2-4	TGTGCCAGCAGCCTTCTAGGCCAGACAAACATTCAGTACTTC	CASSLLGQTNIQYF
TRBV29-1	.	.	TRBJ2-7	TGCAGCGTTGGGATCTCCCAATACGAGCGGTACTTC	CSVGISQYERYF
TRBV20-1	TRBD1	.	TRBJ2-3	TGCAGTGCGGGGACAGGTGTTCGAGATACGCAGTATTTT	CSAGTGVRDTQYF
TRBV7-2	TRBD2	few	TRBJ2-1	TGTGCCAGCAGCATAGCGGGAGGTTCAAACAATGAGCAGTTCTTC	CASSIAGGSNNEQFF
TRBV12-3/TRBV12-4	.	.	TRBJ2-3	TGTGCCAGCAGTTTGATTAGTTCAGATACGCAGTATTTT	CASSLISSDTQYF
TRBV7-9	.	.	TRBJ2-5	TGTGCCAGCAGCTTATCGGTGGGGATTGGGGAGACCCAGTACTTC	CASSLSVGIGETQYF
TRBV12-3/TRBV12-4	TRBD2	.	TRBJ2-3	TGTGCCAGCAGTTTGCCTAGCGGGAGGAGGGATACGCAGTATTTT	CASSLPSGRRDTQYF
TRBV12-3/TRBV12-4	.	.	TRBJ2-5	TGTGCCAGCAGTTTTCTGCTAGAGACCCAGTACTTC	CASSFLLETQYF
TRBV7-2	TRBD1	.	TRBJ2-2	TGTGCCAGCAGCCCGGACAGGGAGAACACCGGGGAGCTGTTTTTT	CASSPDRENTGELFF
TRBV5-1	.	.	TRBJ2-5	TGCGCCAGCAGCGCGGGCCCAGAAGAGACCCAGTACTTC	CASSAGPEETQYF
TRBV20-1	TRBD2	.	TRBJ2-3	TGCAGTGCAGCCGGGACTTTTAGGACTAGCGGAGCCACAGATACGCAGTATTTT	CSAAGTFRTSGATDTQYF
TRBV20-1	.	few	TRBJ2-1	TGCAGTGCTAGAGATCTCTACAATGAGCAGTTCTTC	CSARDLYNEQFF
TRBV27	.	.	TRBJ2-5	TGTGCCAGCAGCCAAGCCATGGGGACCCAGTACTTC	CASSQAMGTQYF
TRBV5-1	TRBD2	.	TRBJ2-1	TGCGCCAGCAGCTTGGGTAGCGGGAGAGGAAACAATGAGCAGTTCTTC	CASSLGSGRGNNEQFF
TRBV15	TRBD1	few	TRBJ2-2	TGTGCCACCAGTCTTTCCAGGGGGCGCGATTGGAGCACCGGGGAGCTGTTTTTT	CATSLSRGRDWSTGELFF
TRBV20-1	TRBD2	.	TRBJ2-1	TGCAGTGCTAGTCCCAGCGGGAGTTCAGATGAGCAGTTCTTC	CSASPSGSSDEQFF
TRBV11-2	TRBD2	few	TRBJ2-1	TGTGCCAGCAGCTTAGACTCAGGGTGGACTAGTCTCTACAATGAGCAGTTCTTC	CASSLDSGWTSLYNEQFF
TRBV24-1	TRBD2	.	TRBJ2-3	TGTGCCACCAGTGACTCACGACTAGCGGGAGGCGCAGATACGCAGTATTTT	CATSDSRLAGGADTQYF
TRBV7-2	.	few	TRBJ2-5	TGTGCCAGCAGCTTACGTGGTTCCTCGCAGACCCAGTACTTC	CASSLRGSSQTQYF
TRBV4-3	.	few	TRBJ2-2	TGCGCCAGCAGCCTCCGGGACACCTACACCGGGGAGCTGTTTTTT	CASSLRDTYTGELFF
TRBV20-1	.	few	TRBJ2-5	TGCAGTGCTAGCTGGGATAGGGGAAAAGAGACCCAGTACTTC	CSASWDRGKETQYF
TRBV19	.	.	TRBJ2-3	TGTGCCAGTAGTATACGGCAGGGCAGCTCGGATACGCAGTATTTT	CASSIRQGSSDTQYF
TRBV11-2	.	few	TRBJ2-5	TGTGCCAGCAGCTTAGATTGGACTGGGGAGACCCAGTACTTC	CASSLDWTGETQYF
TRBV5-5	.	few	TRBJ1-6	TGTGCCAGCAGTTCAAGGACAGTAGATAATTCACCCCTCCACTTT	CASSSRTVDNSPLHF
TRBV7-2	.	many	TRBJ2-1	TGTGCCAGCAGCTTAGGGGACCTCTACAATGAGCAGTTCTTC	CASSLGDLYNEQFF
TRBV9	TRBD1	few	TRBJ1-5	TGTGCCAGCAGCCCCCGGACAGGGGAGCCCCAGCATTTT	CASSPRTGEPQHF
TRBV6-2/TRBV6-3	.	.	TRBJ1-1	TGTGCCAGCAGTTACTCGACGGAATCCACCGAAGCTTTCTTT	CASSYSTESTEAFF
TRBV12-3/TRBV12-4	.	.	TRBJ2-3	TGTGCCAGCAGTCCCTCCGAGACCATCCGGCAGGGGAGCACAGATACGCAGTATTTT	CASSPSETIRQGSTDTQYF
TRBV20-1	.	few	TRBJ2-7	TGCAGTGCTAGAACAAGATCGCGCAATTCCTACGAGCAGTACTTC	CSARTRSRNSYEQYF
TRBV6-1	.	.	TRBJ2-7	TGTGCCAGCAGTCCGGGCCTCATTTACGAGCAGTACTTC	CASSPGLIYEQYF
TRBV5-6	.	.	TRBJ1-2	TGTGCCAGCAGAACAGGCGGACTCGCTAACTATGGCTACACCTTC	CASRTGGLANYGYTF
TRBV28	TRBD1	many	TRBJ2-5	TGTGCCAGCAGTTTCCGGACAGGGGGCTTTGAGACCCAGTACTTC	CASSFRTGGFETQYF
TRBV4-3	.	few	TRBJ2-3	TGCGCCAGCAGCTTAGAGGAGTACGCAGATACGCAGTATTTT	CASSLEEYADTQYF
TRBV4-2	TRBD1	.	TRBJ2-5	TGTGCCAGCAGCCCTTTAGGACAGGGCAGAGAGACCCAGTACTTC	CASSPLGQGRETQYF